A selection of T cell receptor beta chains follows, all from one sample in a study of blood T cell repertoires in COVID-19. Produced via immunoSEQ multiplex PCR; TCRdb's table is partial and in-frame only. Of roughly 45,000 clones listed, more than 75% are singletons. Sample: peripheral blood. The receptors stem from an older woman with acute or convalescent COVID-19. CDR3s include the opening cysteine and the closing phenylalanine or tryptophan. Fields, in order: clone size, J gene, D gene, V gene, CDR3 DNA, CDR3 protein. The D gene is left open where the match is weak. Size is omitted from some rows. Given values are once, few, many or a class for expanded clones.

>-|TRBJ2-7|TRBD2|TRBV7-2
TGTGCCAGCAGCTTAGTCGCTCGGGAGGACTACGAGCAGTACTTC
CASSLVAREDYEQYF
>-|TRBJ2-2|TRBD2|TRBV7-9
TGTGCCAGCACCGGAGGACTAGCGGGAAAAACCGGGGAGCTGTTTTTT
CASTGGLAGKTGELFF
>-|TRBJ2-3|TRBD1|TRBV7-2
TGTGCCAGCAGCCCGGGACAGGGAACAGATACGCAGTATTTT
CASSPGQGTDTQYF
>-|TRBJ2-1|TRBD2|TRBV29-1
TGCAGCGTTGATCCTGCGACTAGCGGGAGTTTGTACGAGCAGTTCTTC
CSVDPATSGSLYEQFF
>-|TRBJ2-1|TRBD2|TRBV19
TGTGCCAGTAGCATCGCGACTAGCGGGAGGGTCTCCTACAATGAGCAGTTCTTC
CASSIATSGRVSYNEQFF
>-|TRBJ2-3|-|TRBV9
TGTGCCAGCAGCGCCTCGGGACTCTACACAGATACGCAGTATTTT
CASSASGLYTDTQYF
>-|TRBJ2-7|TRBD1|TRBV5-4
TGTGCCAGCAGCTCGCCGGGACAGGGGAAAACCTACGAGCAGTACTTC
CASSSPGQGKTYEQYF
>-|TRBJ2-1|TRBD1|TRBV10-3
TGTGCCATCAGTGAAGTGGGACAGGGACCTTACAATGAGCAGTTCTTC
CAISEVGQGPYNEQFF
>-|TRBJ2-7|TRBD1|TRBV5-6
TGTGCCAGCAGCTTGAGGGGACAGGGGGCCTACGAGCAGTACTTC
CASSLRGQGAYEQYF
>-|TRBJ2-7|-|TRBV30
TGTGCCTGGAATATCTTGGCTTCCTACGAGCAGTACTTC
CAWNILASYEQYF
>-|TRBJ1-1|-|TRBV2
TGTGCCAGCATTTTCACAGGGCGTGAAGCTTTCTTT
CASIFTGREAFF
>-|TRBJ1-3|-|TRBV9
TGTGCCAGCAGCGTCAAAGGGGCTGGAAACACCATATATTTT
CASSVKGAGNTIYF
>-|TRBJ2-1|TRBD2|TRBV11-3
TGTGCCAGCAGCAGTACTAGCGGCTGGGAGCAGTTCTTC
CASSSTSGWEQFF
>-|TRBJ1-6|-|TRBV7-9
TGTGCCAGCAGTCCTTCCGTCGCGGCTCCCCTCCACTTT
CASSPSVAAPLHF
>-|TRBJ1-2|-|TRBV9
TGTGCCAGCAGCGTAGGGGCAGATTCATTCTATGGCTACACCTTC
CASSVGADSFYGYTF
>-|TRBJ2-3|TRBD2|TRBV20-1
TGCAGTGCTAGTTCCCTAGCGGGGGGCCTAGATACGCAGTATTTT
CSASSLAGGLDTQYF
>-|TRBJ2-1|-|TRBV27
TGTGCCAGCAGTCTCCGGGCCTACAATGAGCAGTTCTTC
CASSLRAYNEQFF
>-|TRBJ2-7|-|TRBV3-1/TRBV3-2
TGTGCCAGCAGCCTCCCCCAAGGTTCGAGGCACTTC
CASSLPQGSRHF
>few|TRBJ2-1|-|TRBV10-2
TGCGCCAGCGGGAGGCCTGGGGGGAATGAGCAGTTCTTC
CASGRPGGNEQFF
>once|TRBJ1-5|TRBD1|TRBV5-5
TGTGCCAGCAGCTTTGGGACAGACCATCAGCCCCAGCATTTT
CASSFGTDHQPQHF
>-|TRBJ2-2|TRBD1|TRBV5-1
TGCGCCAGCATCTCCTCAGGGGGCGTAGGTACCGGGGAGCTGTTTTTT
CASISSGGVGTGELFF
>-|TRBJ2-1|-|TRBV15
TGTGCCACCAGCAGAGATCTGAGCTCCTACAATGAGCAGTTCTTC
CATSRDLSSYNEQFF
>-|TRBJ1-4|TRBD1|TRBV5-1
TGCGCCAGCAGCTTGGGGGGTGGACAGGCAAATGAAAAACTGTTTTTT
CASSLGGGQANEKLFF
>once|TRBJ2-5|TRBD2|TRBV6-6
TGTGCCAGCAAAAGCGGGGGGGCCACCCAAGAGACCCAGTACTTC
CASKSGGATQETQYF
>-|TRBJ1-6|TRBD1|TRBV30
TGTGCCTGGAGCCGGGACAGGGACAGCCAATCCATTTCACCCCTCCACTTT
CAWSRDRDSQSISPLHF
>-|TRBJ2-5|TRBD2|TRBV10-3
TGTGCCATCAGTGACCTAAGCGGGGGGAGGGAGACCCAGTACTTC
CAISDLSGGRETQYF
>medium-sized|TRBJ1-2|-|TRBV13
TGTGCCAGCAGCTTAGAGGGCGGGAGCTATGGCTACACCTTC
CASSLEGGSYGYTF
>-|TRBJ2-7|TRBD2|TRBV7-3
TGTGCCAGCAGCTATTCTAGCGGGGGGGCCTACGAGCAGTACTTC
CASSYSSGGAYEQYF
>-|TRBJ2-7|-|TRBV7-2
TGTGCCAGCAGCCCTCGACAGAAGCTTAACGAGCAGTACTTC
CASSPRQKLNEQYF
>-|TRBJ2-3|-|TRBV5-1
TGCGCCAGCAGGAGAGATCTGGCGGGCGCAGATACGCAGTATTTT
CASRRDLAGADTQYF
>-|TRBJ1-4|-|TRBV30
TGTGCCTGGAGTGTAGATAGGGGGACGGGGCGTGAAAAACTGTTTTTT
CAWSVDRGTGREKLFF
>-|TRBJ2-2|-|TRBV11-2
TGTGCCAGCCATAGGGGCCAGTCGAACACCGGGGAGCTGTTTTTT
CASHRGQSNTGELFF
>-|TRBJ2-7|-|TRBV21-1
TGTGCCAGCAGCCGCCGGGACAGGAACTACGAGCAGTACTTC
CASSRRDRNYEQYF
>few|TRBJ2-1|TRBD1|TRBV10-3
TGTGCCATCAGTGCTGACAGGGGGAGGAATGAGCAGTTCTTC
CAISADRGRNEQFF
>once|TRBJ2-4|TRBD1|TRBV18
TGTGCCAGCTCCCGGGACAGGGGGACCAAAAACATTCAGTACTTC
CASSRDRGTKNIQYF
>-|TRBJ2-5|-|TRBV7-3
TGTGCCAGCAGCCGTGACAGGCGGGAGACCCAGTACTTC
CASSRDRRETQYF
>-|TRBJ1-1|-|TRBV5-1
TGCGCCAGCAGCTCTCAGACAGGAAGCACTGAAGCTTTCTTT
CASSSQTGSTEAFF
>-|TRBJ2-1|TRBD2|TRBV12-3/TRBV12-4
TGTGCCAGCAGTGGGGGGGGGAGGAATGAGCAGTTCTTC
CASSGGGRNEQFF
>-|TRBJ1-2|-|TRBV29-1
TGCAGCGTTGAGGTCAGGGTGGGGACTCTTGGCTACACCTTC
CSVEVRVGTLGYTF
>-|TRBJ1-1|TRBD1|TRBV29-1
TGCAGCGTCGGACAGGGGGCGGGCGGGACTGAAGCTTTCTTT
CSVGQGAGGTEAFF
>-|TRBJ1-2|TRBD1|TRBV7-8
TGTGCCAGCAGCCCCGCGACAGGGAACTATGGCTACACCTTC
CASSPATGNYGYTF
>-|TRBJ2-7|TRBD2|TRBV14
TGTGCCAGCAGCCTAGCGGGTGTTCCCTACGAGCAGTACTTC
CASSLAGVPYEQYF
>once|TRBJ2-1|-|TRBV5-1
TGCGCCAGCAGTTCTGGACTAACTAACAATGAGCAGTTCTTC
CASSSGLTNNEQFF
>-|TRBJ1-2|TRBD1|TRBV5-4
TGTGCCAGCAGCCCGACAGGGGAATTGCGCTATGGCTACACCTTC
CASSPTGELRYGYTF
>-|TRBJ1-1|-|TRBV4-3
TGCGCCAGCAGCCAAGATCCGGTTCCGAACACTGAAGCTTTCTTT
CASSQDPVPNTEAFF
>once|TRBJ1-2|-|TRBV7-8
TGTGCCAGCAGCTCTAGGAACCCGGGGGTCGATGGCTACACCTTC
CASSSRNPGVDGYTF
>-|TRBJ1-2|-|TRBV12-3/TRBV12-4
TGTGCCAGCAGCCAGGGCTATGGCTACACCTTC
CASSQGYGYTF
>-|TRBJ1-5|TRBD1|TRBV20-1
TGCAGTGCTAGTCCCTACAGGGGAATCAATCAGCCCCAGCATTTT
CSASPYRGINQPQHF
>-|TRBJ2-1|-|TRBV20-1
TGCAGTGCTAGTAAGCGGGCCTCCTACAATGAGCAGTTCTTC
CSASKRASYNEQFF
>-|TRBJ2-5|TRBD1|TRBV28
TGTGCCAGCAGGGGACAGGGGAGGGAGACCCAGTACTTC
CASRGQGRETQYF
>-|TRBJ2-7|-|TRBV30
TGTGCCTGGAAGCCGGGTATCGACTCCTACGAGCAGTACTTC
CAWKPGIDSYEQYF
>-|TRBJ1-4|-|TRBV7-6
TGTGCCAGCAGCTTAATGTCAGACAGGAGTAATGAAAAACTGTTTTTT
CASSLMSDRSNEKLFF
>-|TRBJ1-2|TRBD1|TRBV15
TGTGCCACCAGCGAACGGGGACAGGGGGCGGGTGGCTACACCTTC
CATSERGQGAGGYTF